This record covers a single T cell receptor beta chain. Relative to the germline gene, one junction end is altered; a read error may explain this. At the DNA level, this CDR3 is encoded by other sequences in the same sample as well. The germline V gene has CDR1 SSHAT and CDR2 FNYEAQ (reference sequence). CDR3 size: 15 residues. The data were obtained in a study of beta chain features in type 1 diabetes. The whole isolated RNA underwent reverse transcription, so sequencing captured expressed TCRB transcripts. Clones were read by immunoSEQ multiplex PCR, and TCRdb kept only the in-frame ones, dropping some. The sample lists around 250,000 clones; over 12% were seen once.

The source of this sequence is a middle-aged woman in good health. V gene TRBV7-7 combines with J gene TRBJ2-3, with 8 bases aligning to TRBD2. Sequencing was performed on naive CD4+ T cells from blood. In DNA form, the CDR3 reads TGTGCTAGCAGCTTAGGTAGCGGGGGCACAGATACGCAGTATTTT. As protein: CASSLGSGGTDTQYF.